The clone carrying this T cell receptor (beta chain) was seen more than once but under ten times. Its matching antigen is unknown. These data originate in a study of T-cell memory formation after mild COVID-19. Study-level findings and limits: The appearance of some responding clones in pre-infection memory suggested that cross-reactive memory joined.

Using its own MiXCR run on the 5' RACE reads, TCRdb lists one record per CDR3 protein. The sample holds under 400,000 distinct CDR3 sequences; around 21% are singletons and the top ten take approximately 12%. The sample comprised PBMCs or a T cell subset sorted from them (not recorded which). This clonotype originated in an adult woman who had mild COVID-19 (a few samples of this study predate the infection). Cell type and time point are not known.

The CDR3 DNA is TGTGCCAGTAGTAATGTCGGGTCCTACGAGCAGTACTTC. It is translated as CASSNVGSYEQYF. This sequence joins TRBV19 and TRBJ2-7; D is undetermined. The germline V gene encodes CDR1 LNHDA and CDR2 SQIVND (reference sequence). The V and J ends lost 4 bases and 1 base respectively, with 8 bases between them. The CDR3 is 13 residues long.